The 16 T cell receptor beta chains reported below all come from one sample, sequenced in a study of cytomegalovirus exposure and HLA in healthy donors. Sequenced by immunoSEQ multiplex PCR; TCRdb stores in-frame clones only, minus some. The profile shows a few hundred thousand clones, about nine tenths of them singletons. Source material: PBMCs. The receptors derive from a woman aged 25 to 45 in good health and CMV-seronegative.

The rearrangement uses TRBV10-3 and TRBJ2-5; TRBD2 matches 9 bases. J lost 5 bases, V lost 7 bases, and 11 bases had no gene match. From germline, CDR1 is ENHRY and CDR2 SYGVKD. The length of the CDR3 is 15 residues. DNA for the CDR3: TGTGCCATCAAGAAGGAGCGGGAGGCCGGGGAGACCCAGTACTTC. Its translation is CAIKKEREAGETQYF.

This chain links TRBV7-6 with TRBJ2-1; D may be TRBD1 or TRBD2 (5 bases each). The CDR3 extends over 14 amino acids. The V gene's germline CDR1 is SGHVS and CDR2 FNYEAQ. The germline V and J ends were trimmed by 1 base and 2 bases, with 6 bases remaining between them. CDR3 loop: CASSLGGTYNEQFF. The CDR3 DNA reads TGTGCCAGCAGCTTAGGGGGGACCTACAATGAGCAGTTCTTC.

A note on this clone: The junction does not match germline at one end; this may be a read error. Other DNA variants within this sample encode the same CDR3. The chain recombines TRBV29-1 with TRBJ2-1; D may be TRBD1 (6 bases). Germline assignment: CDR1 SQVTM and CDR2 ANQGSEA. There are 11 residues in the CDR3. The CDR3 DNA is TGCAGCGTTTACAGGGACAACGAGCAGTTCTTC. It yields the protein CSVYRDNEQFF.

About this clone itself: This may be a read error, as it is one base from a much larger clone. This specimen includes other DNA sequences encoding the same CDR3. This CDR3 reads CASSAGTGSSYEQYF. The CDR3 DNA follows: TGTGCCAGCAGCGCCGGGACAGGGAGCTCCTACGAGCAGTACTTC. V usage is TRBV9 and J usage is TRBJ2-7; 9 nucleotides line up with TRBD1. Germline CDR1 and CDR2: SGDLS and YYNGEE. After removal of 3 bases from V and 0 bases from J, the junction contained 4 bases not matched to a gene. The CDR3 spans 15 residues.

The chain is built from TRBV2 and TRBJ1-5, with 10 bases that match TRBD1. V shed 4 bases and J 3 bases; nucleotides not matched to a gene: 0. Germline assignment: CDR1 SNHLY and CDR2 FYNNEI. CDR3 length equals 14 residues. CDR3: CASSGQGANQPQHF. The CDR3 region has the DNA TGTGCCAGCAGTGGACAGGGGGCCAATCAGCCCCAGCATTTT.

J is TRBJ2-1 and V is TRBV11-3, with D perhaps matching TRBD2 (6 bases). The V gene lost 3 bases and the J gene lost 7 bases, with 13 bases spanning the gap. Germline CDR1 and CDR2: SGHNT and YENEEA. This CDR3 contains 14 residues. CDR3 region: CASSFGGGGNEQFF. The CDR3 DNA sequence: TGTGCCAGCAGCTTCGGGGGAGGAGGAAATGAGCAGTTCTTC.

The chain carries TRBV25-1 and TRBJ2-7; 9 bases agree with TRBD1. V lost 3 bases to trimming and J lost 4 bases; unmatched junction nucleotides: 7. Germline V CDR1 and CDR2: MGHDK, SYGVNS. The length of the CDR3 is 15 residues. The CDR3 here is CASSDPRTGVYEQYF. CDR3 nucleotides: TGTGCCAGCAGTGACCCCCGGACAGGGGTATACGAGCAGTACTTC.

The V gene is TRBV5-8, the J gene TRBJ1-5; D is uncertain. Germline lookup yields CDR1 SGHTS and CDR2 YDEGEE. The CDR3 has 14 amino acids. Trimming shortened V by 0 bases and J by 5 bases, and 9 bases separated the two germline ends. CDR3 DNA: TGTGCCAGCAGCTTGGACACGCCTCATCAGCCCCAGCATTTT. It yields the protein CASSLDTPHQPQHF.

The chain employs TRBV7-2 and TRBJ2-7; 13 nucleotides agree with TRBD2. V shed 1 base and J 4 bases; nucleotides not matched to a gene: 4. The CDR3 is 16 residues long. CDR1 is SGHTA, CDR2 FQGNSA, per germline. Here the CDR3 reads CASSLGTSGRGYEQYF. CDR3 sequence (DNA): TGTGCCAGCAGCTTAGGGACTAGCGGGAGAGGATACGAGCAGTACTTC.

The V call is TRBV5-6, the J call TRBJ2-7, with a weak D call TRBD1 (6 bases). V was pared by 4 bases and J by 5 bases, with 13 bases between. Germline V gives CDR1 SGHDT, CDR2 YYEEEE. The CDR3 extends over 13 amino acids. The CDR3 coding sequence is TGTGCCAGCAGCGGAACAGGGAGTAACGAGCAGTACTTC. Protein sequence: CASSGTGSNEQYF.

This clone was seen a single time. The chain couples TRBV19 to TRBJ2-3; D could derive from TRBD1 or TRBD2 (6 bases each). Germline V CDR1 and CDR2: LNHDA, SQIVND (reference sequence). The CDR3 contains 16 residues. The V and J ends lost 10 bases and 0 bases respectively, with 20 bases between them. The CDR3 nucleotides are TGTGCCACCCAAAGGGGGGATAGCGGTAGCACAGATACGCAGTATTTT. Its translation: CATQRGDSGSTDTQYF.

V is TRBV9 and J is TRBJ2-7; D is possibly TRBD1 (6 bases). This CDR3 region has 15 residues. The germline gives CDR1 SGDLS, CDR2 YYNGEE. The V end was cut by 8 bases, the J end by 0 bases, with 18 bases between. The CDR3 nucleotides are TGTGCCAGTAGCCTCGAAGGGACACGCTCCTACGAGCAGTACTTC. It is translated as CASSLEGTRSYEQYF.

The V gene is TRBV5-1, the J gene TRBJ1-4; TRBD1 aligns across 7 bases. The CDR3 is 15 residues long. Unmatched junction bases numbered 5, after V lost 3 bases and J lost 3 bases. Germline assignment: CDR1 SGHRS and CDR2 YFSETQ. The CDR3 sequence is CASSYSQGSNEKLFF. CDR3 nucleotide sequence: TGCGCCAGCAGCTACTCACAGGGGTCTAATGAAAAACTGTTTTTT. Together with reference TRBV5-1 and TRBJ1-4, the CDR3 gives the full variable domain: KAGVTQTPRYLIKTRGQQVTLSCSPISGHRSVSWYQQTPGQGLQFLFEYFSETQRNKGNFPGRFSGRQFSNSRSEMNVSTLELGDSALYLCASSYSQGSNEKLFFGSGTQLSVL.

In its sample, this clone was seen once. This chain connects TRBV5-1 to TRBJ2-7; D ambiguous. The V end lost 2 bases, the J end lost 3 bases, and 12 bases lay between the germline ends. Germline CDR1 and CDR2: SGHRS and YFSETQ. CDR3 length equals 14 residues. The CDR3, as DNA: TGCGCCAGCAGCTTAATTTCCCCCCTCTACGAGCAGTACTTC. This gives the protein CASSLISPLYEQYF.

This clone came up a few times. CDR3 DNA sequence: TGCGCCAGCAGCGCGGACAACACCGGGGAGCTGTTTTTT. It yields the protein CASSADNTGELFF. This chain joins TRBV5-1 and TRBJ2-2; D gene uncertain. Germline assignment: CDR1 SGHRS and CDR2 YFSETQ. This CDR3 spans 13 amino acids. Trimming removed 4 bases at V and 2 bases at J, with 6 bases between.

V gene TRBV9 combines with J gene TRBJ2-7; TRBD1 aligns across 9 bases. The CDR3 extends over 14 amino acids. From germline, CDR1 is SGDLS and CDR2 YYNGEE. V lost 3 bases to trimming and J lost 7 bases; unmatched junction nucleotides: 8. The CDR3 sequence is CASSEGTGTYEQYF. CDR3 DNA sequence: TGTGCCAGCAGCGAAGGGACAGGGACATATGAGCAGTACTTC. The full variable domain, in which reference TRBV9 and TRBJ2-7 provide the parts outside the CDR3, is DSGVTQTPKHLITATGQRVTLRCSPRSGDLSVYWYQQSLDQGLQFLIQYYNGEERAKGNILERFSAQQFPDLHSELNLSSLELGDSALYFCASSEGTGTYEQYFGPGTRLTVT.